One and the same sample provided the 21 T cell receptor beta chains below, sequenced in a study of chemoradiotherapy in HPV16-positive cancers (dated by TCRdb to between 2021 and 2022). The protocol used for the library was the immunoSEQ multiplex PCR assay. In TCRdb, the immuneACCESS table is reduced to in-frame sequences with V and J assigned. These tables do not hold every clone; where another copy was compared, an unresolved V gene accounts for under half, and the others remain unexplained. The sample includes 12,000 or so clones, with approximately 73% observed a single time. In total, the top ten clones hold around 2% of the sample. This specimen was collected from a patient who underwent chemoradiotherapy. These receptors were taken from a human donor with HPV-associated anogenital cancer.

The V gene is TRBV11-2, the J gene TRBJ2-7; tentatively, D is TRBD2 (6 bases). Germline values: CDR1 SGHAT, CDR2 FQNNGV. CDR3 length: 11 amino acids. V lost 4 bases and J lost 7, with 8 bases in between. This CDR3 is CASSSGLEQYF. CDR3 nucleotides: TGTGCCAGCAGCTCCGGACTAGAGCAGTACTTC.

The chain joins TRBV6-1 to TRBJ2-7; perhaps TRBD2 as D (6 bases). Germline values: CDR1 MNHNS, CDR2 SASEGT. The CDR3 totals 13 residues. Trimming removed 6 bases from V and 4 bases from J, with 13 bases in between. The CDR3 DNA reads TGTGCCAGCAGAGTCGGGGGTTCGTACGAGCAGTACTTC. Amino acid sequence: CASRVGGSYEQYF.

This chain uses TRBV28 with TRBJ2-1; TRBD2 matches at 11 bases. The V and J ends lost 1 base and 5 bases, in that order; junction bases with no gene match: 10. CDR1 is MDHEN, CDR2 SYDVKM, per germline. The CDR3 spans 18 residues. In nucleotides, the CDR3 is TGTGCCAGCAGTTTATTAGCGGGGGGGCACGGAGGGAACAATGAGCAGTTCTTC. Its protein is CASSLLAGGHGGNNEQFF.

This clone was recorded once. The CDR3: CAISEWGVTDTQYF. The CDR3 bases are TGTGCCATCAGTGAGTGGGGGGTCACAGATACGCAGTATTTT. This rearrangement joins TRBV10-3 to TRBJ2-3; possible D gene TRBD2, 6 bases. The germline gives CDR1 ENHRY, CDR2 SYGVKD. The CDR3 extends over 14 amino acids. Trimming removed 1 base from V and 2 bases from J, with 7 bases in between.

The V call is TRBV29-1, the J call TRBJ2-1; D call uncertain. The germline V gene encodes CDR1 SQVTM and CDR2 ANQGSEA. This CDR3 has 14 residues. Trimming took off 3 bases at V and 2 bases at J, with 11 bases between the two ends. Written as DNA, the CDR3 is TGCAGCGTTGAGGGCGGAGAGGCCTACAATGAGCAGTTCTTC. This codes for CSVEGGEAYNEQFF.

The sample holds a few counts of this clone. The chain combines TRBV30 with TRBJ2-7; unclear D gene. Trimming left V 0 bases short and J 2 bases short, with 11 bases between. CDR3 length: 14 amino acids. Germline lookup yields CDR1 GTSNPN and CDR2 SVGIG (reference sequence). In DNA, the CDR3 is TGTGCCTGGAGTGTGGGTTGGGTCCCCTACGAGCAGTACTTC. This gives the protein CAWSVGWVPYEQYF. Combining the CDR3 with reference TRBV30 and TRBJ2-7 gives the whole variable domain SQTIHQWPATLVQPVGSPLSLECTVEGTSNPNLYWYRQAAGRGLQLLFYSVGIGQISSEVPQNLSASRPQDRQFILSSKKLLLSDSGFYLCAWSVGWVPYEQYFGPGTRLTVT.

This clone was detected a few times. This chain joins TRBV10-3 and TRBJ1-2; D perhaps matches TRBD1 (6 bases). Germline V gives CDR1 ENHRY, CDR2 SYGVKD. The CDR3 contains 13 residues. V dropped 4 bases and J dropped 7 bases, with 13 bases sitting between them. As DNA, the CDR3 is TGTGCCATCAGTGTGACGGGGGGCCGTGGCTACACCTTC. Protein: CAISVTGGRGYTF.

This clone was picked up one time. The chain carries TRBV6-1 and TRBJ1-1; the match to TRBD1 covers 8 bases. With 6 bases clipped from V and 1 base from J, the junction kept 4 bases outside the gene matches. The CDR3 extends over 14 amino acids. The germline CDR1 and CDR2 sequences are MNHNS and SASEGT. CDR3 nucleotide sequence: TGTGCCAGCAGATGGGACAGGACGAACACTGAAGCTTTCTTT. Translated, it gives CASRWDRTNTEAFF.

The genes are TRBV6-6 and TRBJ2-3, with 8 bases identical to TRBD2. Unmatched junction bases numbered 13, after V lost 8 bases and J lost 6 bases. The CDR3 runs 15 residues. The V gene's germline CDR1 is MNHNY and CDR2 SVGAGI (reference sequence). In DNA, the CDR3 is TGTGCCAGCGGAGGGCGGGGGGCTTGGATGGATACGCAGTATTTT. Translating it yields CASGGRGAWMDTQYF.

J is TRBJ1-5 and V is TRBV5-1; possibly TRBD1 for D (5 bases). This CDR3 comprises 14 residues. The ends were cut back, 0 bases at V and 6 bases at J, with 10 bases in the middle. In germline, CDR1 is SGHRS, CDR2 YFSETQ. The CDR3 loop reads CASSLGQGSQPQHF. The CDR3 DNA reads TGCGCCAGCAGCTTGGGCCAGGGCTCTCAGCCCCAGCATTTT.

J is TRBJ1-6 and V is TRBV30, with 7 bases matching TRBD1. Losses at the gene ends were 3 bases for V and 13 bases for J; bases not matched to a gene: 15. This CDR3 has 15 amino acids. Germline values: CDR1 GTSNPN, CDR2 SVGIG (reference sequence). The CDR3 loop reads CAWRRTGTEMIPLHF. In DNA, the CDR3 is TGTGCCTGGAGGAGGACCGGGACAGAGATGATCCCCCTCCACTTT.

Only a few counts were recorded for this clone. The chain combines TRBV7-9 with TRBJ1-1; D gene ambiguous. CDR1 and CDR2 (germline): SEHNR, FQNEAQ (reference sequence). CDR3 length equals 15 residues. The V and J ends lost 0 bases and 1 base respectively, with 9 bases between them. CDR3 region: CASSLALTGNTEAFF. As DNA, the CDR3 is TGTGCCAGCAGCTTAGCTTTGACGGGGAACACTGAAGCTTTCTTT. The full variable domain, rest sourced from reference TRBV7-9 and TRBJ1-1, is DTGVSQNPRHKITKRGQNVTFRCDPISEHNRLYWYRQTLGQGPEFLTYFQNEAQLEKSRLLSDRFSAERPKGSFSTLEIQRTEQGDSAMYLCASSLALTGNTEAFFGQGTRLTVV.

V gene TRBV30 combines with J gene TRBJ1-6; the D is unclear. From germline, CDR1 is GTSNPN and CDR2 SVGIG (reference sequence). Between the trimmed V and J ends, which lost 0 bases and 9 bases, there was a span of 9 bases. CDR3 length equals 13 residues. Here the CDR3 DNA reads TGTGCCTGGAGTGTACGTTGGTTTTCACCCCTCCACTTT. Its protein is CAWSVRWFSPLHF.

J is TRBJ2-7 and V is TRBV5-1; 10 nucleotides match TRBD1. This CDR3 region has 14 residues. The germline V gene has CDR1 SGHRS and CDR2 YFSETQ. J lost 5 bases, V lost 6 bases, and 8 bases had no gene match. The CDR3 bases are TGCGCCAGCAACCCCGGGACAGGGGAAGACGAGCAGTACTTC. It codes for CASNPGTGEDEQYF.

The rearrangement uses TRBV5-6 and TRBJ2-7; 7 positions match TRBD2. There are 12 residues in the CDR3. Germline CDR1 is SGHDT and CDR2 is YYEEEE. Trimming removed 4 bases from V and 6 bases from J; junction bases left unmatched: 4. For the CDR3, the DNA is TGTGCCAGCAGCCGGACTAGGAGCGAGCAGTACTTC. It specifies CASSRTRSEQYF.

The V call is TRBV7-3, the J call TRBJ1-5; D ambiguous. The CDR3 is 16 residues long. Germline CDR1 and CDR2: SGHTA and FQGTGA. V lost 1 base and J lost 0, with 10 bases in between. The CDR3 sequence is CASSLKRFYSNQPQHF. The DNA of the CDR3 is TGTGCCAGCAGCTTAAAACGCTTCTATAGCAATCAGCCCCAGCATTTT. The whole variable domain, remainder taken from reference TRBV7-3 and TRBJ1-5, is GAGVSQTPSNKVTEKGKYVELRCDPISGHTALYWYRQSLGQGPEFLIYFQGTGAADDSGLPNDRFFAVRPEGSVSTLKIQRTERGDSAVYLCASSLKRFYSNQPQHFGDGTRLSIL.

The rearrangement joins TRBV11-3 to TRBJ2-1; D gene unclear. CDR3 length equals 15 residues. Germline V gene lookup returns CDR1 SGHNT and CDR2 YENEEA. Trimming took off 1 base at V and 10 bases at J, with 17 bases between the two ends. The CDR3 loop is CASSLGSVRWVEQFF. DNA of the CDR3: TGTGCCAGCAGCTTAGGGTCGGTACGGTGGGTAGAGCAGTTCTTC.

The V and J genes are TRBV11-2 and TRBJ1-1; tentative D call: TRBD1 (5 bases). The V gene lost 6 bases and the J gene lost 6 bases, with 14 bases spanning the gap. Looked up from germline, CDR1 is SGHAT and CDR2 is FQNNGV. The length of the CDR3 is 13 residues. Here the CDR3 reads CASREGTPAEAFF. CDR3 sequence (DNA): TGTGCCAGCAGGGAAGGGACGCCCGCTGAAGCTTTCTTT.

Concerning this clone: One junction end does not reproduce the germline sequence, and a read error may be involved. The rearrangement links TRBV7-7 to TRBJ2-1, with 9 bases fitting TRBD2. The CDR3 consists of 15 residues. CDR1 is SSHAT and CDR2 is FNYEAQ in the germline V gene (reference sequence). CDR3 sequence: CASSRGSGGSNEQFF. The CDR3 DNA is TGTGCTAGCAGCCGTGGAAGCGGGGGGTCCAATGAGCAGTTCTTC.

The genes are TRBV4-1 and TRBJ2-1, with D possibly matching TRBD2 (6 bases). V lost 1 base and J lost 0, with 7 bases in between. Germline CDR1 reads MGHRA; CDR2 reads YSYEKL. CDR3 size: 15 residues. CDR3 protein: CASSQAGVSYNEQFF. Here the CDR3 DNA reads TGCGCCAGCAGCCAAGCGGGGGTCTCCTACAATGAGCAGTTCTTC.

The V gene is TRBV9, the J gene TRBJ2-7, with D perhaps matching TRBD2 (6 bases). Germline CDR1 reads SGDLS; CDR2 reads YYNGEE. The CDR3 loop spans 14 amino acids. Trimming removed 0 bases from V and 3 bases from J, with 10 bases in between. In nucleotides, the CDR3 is TGTGCCAGCAGCGTAGAGTGGGGGGACTACGAGCAGTACTTC. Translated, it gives CASSVEWGDYEQYF.